This TCR beta chain stems from a study of blood T cell repertoires in COVID-19. Study-level information: Material from acute and convalescent COVID-19 was sourced from the United States, Italy and Spain. T cells, B-cell-depleted T cells, or PBMCs provided the cDNA or gDNA that served as material.

Authors' methods: Scientists estimated how many nucleated cells there were by amplifying reference gene primers. Profiling relied on immunoSEQ multiplex PCR, and the TCRdb table lists in-frame clones only, not all of them. V, J and clone size derive from that table, while D and trimming were established from the DNA sequence. The data show under 70,000 clones, around 86% seen once. Trimming left V 2 bases short and J 1 base short, with 9 bases between. CDR1 is SGHDT, CDR2 YYEEEE, per germline. The CDR3 covers 14 residues. The receptor comes from a woman under 30 with acute or convalescent COVID-19. The rearrangement uses TRBV5-6 and TRBJ1-1; D not certain. Sequencing was done on a sample of peripheral blood. The DNA for the CDR3 is TGTGCCAGCAGCTTCCTAACAGAGAACACTGAAGCTTTCTTT. This codes for CASSFLTENTEAFF.